This entry lists 29 T cell receptor beta chains sequenced from one sample in a study of CD8 T cells in Susac syndrome. With random hexamers, 0.5 to 1 ug RNA was reverse transcribed. One entry per CDR3 protein results from TCRdb running MiXCR on the immunoSEQ multiplex PCR reads. Among about 440,000 distinct CDR3 sequences listed, 75% to 90% were seen once. Sequenced material: CD8+ T cells from PBMCs. Every receptor here comes from a human donor with multiple sclerosis.

The chain is built from TRBV28 and TRBJ1-5; D not resolved. Germline loops: CDR1 MDHEN, CDR2 SYDVKM. Trimming shortened V by 0 bases and J by 0 bases, and 9 bases separated the two germline ends. The CDR3 has 16 residues. The CDR3 DNA reads as TGTGCCAGCAGTTTATGGCCAGAACATAGCAATCAGCCCCAGCATTTT. Amino acids: CASSLWPEHSNQPQHF.

V is TRBV20-1 and J is TRBJ2-1; 8 positions agree with TRBD2. Germline V lookup: CDR1 DFQATT, CDR2 SNEGSKA (reference sequence). J lost 10 bases, V lost 0 bases, and 11 bases had no gene match. This CDR3 is built from 15 residues. The CDR3 bases are TGCAGTGCTAGAGACCCCCCCAGCGGGAGTGACGAGCAGTTCTTC. It specifies CSARDPPSGSDEQFF.

The chain links TRBV12-3 or TRBV12-4 to TRBJ2-3; 12 nucleotides align to TRBD1. The CDR3 contains 16 residues. V was pared by 7 bases and J by 4 bases, with 9 bases of the junction left unmatched. The CDR3 loop is CASTLGDRGRPDTQYF. CDR3 sequence (DNA): TGTGCCAGCACTCTCGGGGACAGGGGGCGCCCAGATACGCAGTATTTT.

The J gene is TRBJ2-2, the V gene TRBV5-6, with 11 nucleotides matching TRBD1. With V trimmed by 4 bases and J by 3 bases, 11 bases remained unmatched. The CDR3 is 18 residues long. CDR1 and CDR2 (germline): SGHDT, YYEEEE. CDR3 nucleotide sequence: TGTGCCAGCAGCACGGACAGGGGGCTCCCTCCTTACACCGGGGAGCTGTTTTTT. Its translation is CASSTDRGLPPYTGELFF.

This chain links TRBV27 with TRBJ2-1; D is ambiguous. Trimming left V 1 base short and J 8 bases short, with 9 bases between. This CDR3 has 13 amino acids. The germline V gene encodes CDR1 MNHEY and CDR2 SMNVEV (reference sequence). Here the CDR3 DNA reads TGTGCCAGCAGTTTATTAAGTCGGGATGAGCAGTTCTTC. Amino acids: CASSLLSRDEQFF.

The chain links TRBV7-6 to TRBJ2-7; the match to TRBD1 covers 7 bases. This CDR3 is 16 amino acids long. Per germline, CDR1 SGHVS and CDR2 FNYEAQ. The V segment lost 1 base and the J segment 0 bases; nucleotides outside the gene matches: 6. CDR3 bases: TGTGCCAGCAGCTTAGGTCATCGGACAGGCTCCTACGAGCAGTACTTC. Encoded protein: CASSLGHRTGSYEQYF.

The CDR3 nucleotides are TGTGCCAGCAGTTCAATCACGCGGGACGGCTACAATGAGCAGTTCTTC. This gives the protein CASSSITRDGYNEQFF. V gene TRBV7-8 combines with J gene TRBJ2-1, with D maybe TRBD2 (6 bases). CDR3 length equals 16 residues. V lost 6 bases, J lost 3 bases, and 18 bases lay in between. Germline V lookup: CDR1 SGHVS, CDR2 FQNEAQ.

The chain is built from TRBV10-3 and TRBJ2-7, with no clear D. V lost 2 bases and J lost 2, with 4 bases in between. Germline-derived CDR1 and CDR2 are ENHRY and SYGVKD. The CDR3 is made up of 12 amino acids. CDR3 residues: CAISEPAYEQYF. CDR3 bases: TGTGCCATCAGTGAGCCCGCCTACGAGCAGTACTTC.

The chain has TRBV11-2 and TRBJ2-1, with D perhaps being TRBD1 or TRBD2 (5 bases each). V was shortened by 3 bases and J by 7 bases, with 19 bases between the two germline ends. From germline, CDR1 is SGHAT and CDR2 FQNNGV. The CDR3 sequence is 16 residues long. CDR3 region: CASSLVDGAYLNEQFF. CDR3 DNA: TGTGCCAGCAGCTTGGTCGACGGGGCGTATCTGAATGAGCAGTTCTTC.

The rearrangement links TRBV29-1 to TRBJ1-1, with 10 bases lining up with TRBD1. Unmatched junction bases numbered 7, after V lost 7 bases and J lost 8 bases. Per germline, CDR1 SQVTM and CDR2 ANQGSEA. This CDR3 is built from 12 residues. The CDR3 sequence: CSAMTGGEEAFF. CDR3 bases: TGCAGCGCAATGACAGGGGGCGAGGAAGCTTTCTTT.

This chain uses TRBV30 with TRBJ1-6; a possible D gene is TRBD1 (6 bases). Germline V gene sequence: CDR1 GTSNPN, CDR2 SVGIG (reference sequence). The V end was cut by 1 base, the J end by 5 bases, with 6 bases between. This CDR3 has 13 amino acids. Here the CDR3 DNA reads TGTGCCTGGAGTGCAGGGGATAATTCACCCCTCCACTTT. Encoded protein: CAWSAGDNSPLHF.

This chain links TRBV29-1 with TRBJ2-1, with TRBD1 identical over 12 bases. The V gene end was trimmed by 2 bases and the J gene end by 10 bases; junction bases not matched to a gene: 6. This CDR3 region has 14 residues. Germline V gene lookup returns CDR1 SQVTM and CDR2 ANQGSEA. CDR3 region: CSVELTGTGGEQFF. The CDR3, as DNA: TGCAGCGTTGAACTCACCGGGACAGGGGGCGAGCAGTTCTTC.

This clonotype was detected once. J is TRBJ2-1 and V is TRBV28; 9 nucleotides line up with TRBD2. The CDR3 sequence is 15 residues long. Germline assignment: CDR1 MDHEN and CDR2 SYDVKM. The V and J ends lost 5 bases and 8 bases, in that order; junction bases with no gene match: 10. The CDR3: CASSVYSGSGDEQFF. In DNA form, the CDR3 reads TGTGCCAGCAGTGTTTATAGCGGGAGTGGGGATGAGCAGTTCTTC.

V gene TRBV6-1 combines with J gene TRBJ2-5; D possibly corresponds to TRBD2 (5 bases). Germline CDR1 and CDR2: MNHNS and SASEGT. The CDR3 has 12 residues. CDR3 region: CALEGGQETQYF. CDR3 DNA sequence: TGTGCACTAGAGGGCGGGCAAGAGACCCAGTACTTC.

V is TRBV10-3 and J is TRBJ1-1; 10 bases line up with TRBD1. Trimming removed 4 bases from V and 4 bases from J; junction bases left unmatched: 12. CDR3 length equals 17 residues. The germline V gene has CDR1 ENHRY and CDR2 SYGVKD. CDR3 sequence (DNA): TGTGCCATCAGTGCAGCCGAGGACAGGGGGGAAGGCACTGAAGCTTTCTTT. Translated, it gives CAISAAEDRGEGTEAFF.

This chain uses TRBV7-8 with TRBJ1-1; D is possibly TRBD1 (5 bases). Per germline, CDR1 SGHVS and CDR2 FQNEAQ. CDR3 size: 15 residues. V was shortened by 7 bases and J by 1 base, with 16 bases between the two germline ends. The CDR3 is CASIIGALRNTEAFF. The CDR3 DNA reads TGTGCCAGCATCATTGGGGCACTTAGGAACACTGAAGCTTTCTTT.

Here the CDR3 DNA reads TGTGCCAGCAGTGACAGCAGCAATCAGCCCCAGCATTTT. Its protein product is CASSDSSNQPQHF. The rearrangement links TRBV6-1 to TRBJ1-5; D unresolved. CDR1 is MNHNS and CDR2 is SASEGT in the germline V gene. V lost 3 bases and J lost 1, with 4 bases in between. The CDR3 consists of 13 residues.

The chain has TRBV5-1 and TRBJ1-4; possibly TRBD1 for D (6 bases). This CDR3 region has 19 residues. The V gene lost 3 bases and the J gene lost 2 bases, with 23 bases spanning the gap. The germline V gene encodes CDR1 SGHRS and CDR2 YFSETQ. CDR3 in amino acids: CASSCTGTPCVGTNEKLFF. The CDR3 bases are TGCGCCAGCAGCTGTACCGGGACACCTTGTGTGGGGACTAATGAAAAACTGTTTTTT. The complete variable domain, with remaining parts taken from reference TRBV5-1 and TRBJ1-4, reads KAGVTQTPRYLIKTRGQQVTLSCSPISGHRSVSWYQQTPGQGLQFLFEYFSETQRNKGNFPGRFSGRQFSNSRSEMNVSTLELGDSALYLCASSCTGTPCVGTNEKLFFGSGTQLSVL.

V usage is TRBV11-2 and J usage is TRBJ2-7; TRBD2 matches 8 bases. Looked up from germline, CDR1 is SGHAT and CDR2 is FQNNGV. The V segment lost 1 base and the J segment 6 bases; nucleotides outside the gene matches: 11. The CDR3 covers 16 residues. CDR3 residues: CASSLGAGALSAEQYF. The CDR3 DNA reads TGTGCCAGCAGCTTAGGAGCGGGAGCCCTATCGGCCGAGCAGTACTTC.

V usage is TRBV28 and J usage is TRBJ2-2; 15 nucleotides align to TRBD2. The J segment lost 8 bases and the V segment lost 6 bases, leaving 4 bases of the junction unmatched. CDR3 length: 15 residues. Per germline, CDR1 MDHEN and CDR2 SYDVKM. The chain's CDR3 is CASRPGTSGRGELFF. CDR3 nucleotides: TGTGCCAGCAGGCCCGGGACTAGCGGGAGGGGGGAGCTGTTTTTT.

In its sample, this clonotype was seen a few times. V and J are TRBV5-1 and TRBJ1-1; TRBD1 matches at 11 bases. V was pared by 2 bases and J by 9 bases, with 6 bases of the junction left unmatched. The germline V gene has CDR1 SGHRS and CDR2 YFSETQ. The length of the CDR3 is 14 residues. CDR3 in amino acids: CASSFGQGAIQAFF. The CDR3 coding sequence is TGCGCCAGCAGCTTCGGACAGGGGGCGATTCAAGCTTTCTTT.

The chain joins TRBV5-6 to TRBJ1-6; tentative D call: TRBD1 (6 bases). V was cut by 0 bases and J by 2 bases, with 9 bases left in between. Per the germline V gene, CDR1 is SGHDT and CDR2 is YYEEEE. The CDR3 runs to 16 residues. CDR3 sequence (DNA): TGTGCCAGCAGCTTGGCCTCAGGGGCCTATAATTCACCCCTCCACTTT. This sequence encodes CASSLASGAYNSPLHF.

Worth noting for this clonotype: Germline and junction disagree at one end, which may indicate a read error. The V and J genes are TRBV20-1 and TRBJ2-6; TRBD1 aligns across 7 bases. CDR1 DFQATT and CDR2 SNEGSKA come from the germline V gene (reference sequence). CDR3 length: 14 amino acids. As DNA, the CDR3 is TGCAGTGCTCGAGACAGGGCTGGGGCCAACGTCCTGACTTTC. Translating gives CSARDRAGANVLTF.

This sequence joins TRBV27 and TRBJ2-5; D remains ambiguous. CDR3 length equals 15 residues. Germline lookup yields CDR1 MNHEY and CDR2 SMNVEV (reference sequence). Trimming removed 6 bases at V and 2 bases at J, with 16 bases between. The CDR3 loop reads CASSFCVPVQETQYF. Written as DNA, the CDR3 is TGTGCCAGCAGCTTTTGTGTGCCGGTGCAAGAGACCCAGTACTTC.

The chain joins TRBV27 to TRBJ2-5; no firm D call. Germline V gene data show CDR1 as MNHEY and CDR2 as SMNVEV (reference sequence). Trimming cost V 7 bases and J 2 bases, with 14 bases left between them. CDR3 length equals 14 residues. The CDR3 DNA sequence: TGTGCCAGCACCCCTACGGGCGGACAAGAGACCCAGTACTTC. This codes for CASTPTGGQETQYF.

This clonotype was observed a single time. The rearrangement links TRBV20-1 to TRBJ2-3; 7 bases are a match to TRBD1. V lost 3 bases to trimming and J lost 4 bases; unmatched junction nucleotides: 16. Germline V gives CDR1 DFQATT, CDR2 SNEGSKA (reference sequence). CDR3 length equals 17 residues. This CDR3 is CSARGDSLGILSDTQYF. The CDR3 bases are TGCAGTGCTAGGGGGGACAGCTTGGGGATCCTTTCAGATACGCAGTATTTT.

J is TRBJ2-7 and V is TRBV6-5, with D unresolved. This CDR3 is built from 13 residues. V lost 3 bases, J lost 3 bases, and 9 bases lay in between. Germline lookup yields CDR1 MNHEY and CDR2 SVGAGI. In DNA form, the CDR3 reads TGTGCCAGCAGTTATTTCAAAGGCTACGAGCAGTACTTC. Translating it yields CASSYFKGYEQYF.

This sequence joins TRBV12-3 or TRBV12-4 and TRBJ2-3, with D possibly matching TRBD1 (6 bases). Trimming pared 5 bases from V and 0 bases from J, leaving 12 bases between. The CDR3 consists of 15 residues. The CDR3 DNA follows: TGTGCCAGCAGTGCAGGGGCAGGGAGCACAGATACGCAGTATTTT. As protein: CASSAGAGSTDTQYF.

This clonotype has just a few counts. The chain uses TRBV6-1 and TRBJ1-1; maybe TRBD1 (6 bases). V lost 5 bases to trimming and J lost 1 base, with 8 bases between them. This CDR3 comprises 13 residues. Germline V CDR1 and CDR2: MNHNS, SASEGT. In DNA, the CDR3 is TGTGCCAGCAGTCGACAGGAGAACACTGAAGCTTTCTTT. Amino acids: CASSRQENTEAFF.